One and the same sample provided the 19 T cell receptor beta chains below, sequenced in a study of CD8 T cells in Susac syndrome. Random hexamers were used to reverse transcribe an amount of about 0.5 to 1 ug RNA. TCRdb called the immunoSEQ multiplex PCR reads again in MiXCR, with one record for every CDR3 protein. The profile shows about 110,000 distinct CDR3 sequences, around 94% of them singletons. What was sequenced was CD8+ T cells from PBMCs. These receptors originate from a human donor with Susac syndrome.

The V gene is TRBV12-3 or TRBV12-4, the J gene TRBJ2-1, with TRBD2 matching over 15 bases. V lost 4 bases, J lost 7 bases, and 5 bases stayed unmatched. This CDR3 comprises 16 residues. CDR3 DNA sequence: TGTGCCAGCAGTTGGACTAGCGGGGGGGCAGGGAATGAGCAGTTCTTC. Protein: CASSWTSGGAGNEQFF.

The rearrangement uses TRBV7-9 and TRBJ1-5; D might be TRBD1 (5 bases). Trimming stripped 4 bases from V and 4 bases from J, with 11 bases between. Germline V gene lookup returns CDR1 SEHNR and CDR2 FQNEAQ (reference sequence). The CDR3 consists of 14 residues. DNA of the CDR3: TGTGCCAGCAGCTCCCAGGGACTGAATCAGCCCCAGCATTTT. Its translation is CASSSQGLNQPQHF.

The genes are TRBV10-2 and TRBJ1-2; 10 nucleotides agree with TRBD1. The CDR3 length is 15 residues. Germline V CDR1 and CDR2: WSHSY, SAAADI. V was clipped by 3 bases and J by 4 bases; unmatched bases: 5. The CDR3 is CASSDSGTGVYGYTF. The CDR3 coding sequence is TGCGCCAGCAGTGACTCCGGGACAGGGGTCTATGGCTACACCTTC.

This clonotype was counted a few times. The chain recombines TRBV9 with TRBJ1-5; 8 nucleotides line up with TRBD1. The germline CDR1 and CDR2 sequences are SGDLS and YYNGEE. Trimming removed 3 bases from V and 3 bases from J; junction bases left unmatched: 5. The CDR3 sequence is 15 residues long. CDR3 nucleotides: TGTGCCAGCAGCGAATCAGGGGGCCCCAATCAGCCCCAGCATTTT. It yields the protein CASSESGGPNQPQHF.

The V and J genes are TRBV6-2 or TRBV6-3 and TRBJ2-7; D gene uncertain. Between the trimmed V and J ends, which lost 1 base and 4 bases, there was a span of 8 bases. CDR3 size: 13 residues. Germline loops: CDR1 MNHEY, CDR2 SVGEGT. CDR3: CASSYWEEYEQYF. CDR3 coding DNA: TGTGCCAGCAGTTACTGGGAAGAGTACGAGCAGTACTTC.

J is TRBJ2-1 and V is TRBV24-1; D is ambiguous. Germline CDR1 reads KGHDR; CDR2 reads SFDVKD. Trimming removed 5 bases at V and 5 bases at J, with 9 bases between. This CDR3 has 13 residues. CDR3 in DNA: TGTGCCACCAGTGTGGAGCCGCACAATGAGCAGTTCTTC. This gives the protein CATSVEPHNEQFF.

J is TRBJ2-3 and V is TRBV6-4; possible D gene TRBD1, 5 bases. Per germline, CDR1 MRHNA and CDR2 SNTAGT. The germline V and J ends were trimmed by 7 bases and 10 bases, with 24 bases remaining between them. The CDR3 is 15 residues long. CDR3 in DNA: TGTGCCAGCACCCTCCTTTTGGGGCAGCGATTCGCGCAGTATTTT. Protein: CASTLLLGQRFAQYF.

The V gene is TRBV20-1, the J gene TRBJ2-1, with D possibly being TRBD1 or TRBD2 (6 bases each). This CDR3 comprises 14 residues. The germline V gene has CDR1 DFQATT and CDR2 SNEGSKA (reference sequence). The V and J ends lost 3 bases and 9 bases respectively, with 18 bases between them. CDR3 DNA: TGCAGTGCTAGGGGGACTGGGGGCTGGGCTGAGCAGTTCTTC. It encodes CSARGTGGWAEQFF.

The rearrangement joins TRBV20-1 to TRBJ2-3; 8 bases map to TRBD1. The V gene's germline CDR1 is DFQATT and CDR2 SNEGSKA (reference sequence). The CDR3 is 15 amino acids. The V segment lost 4 bases and the J segment 0 bases; nucleotides outside the gene matches: 6. CDR3 coding DNA: TGCAGTGCTACAGTCCAGGGGGCCAGCACAGATACGCAGTATTTT. This gives the protein CSATVQGASTDTQYF.

The chain joins TRBV12-3 or TRBV12-4 to TRBJ1-1; D ambiguous. Between the trimmed V and J ends, which lost 10 bases and 7 bases, there was a span of 19 bases. The CDR3 is 13 amino acids. CDR3 coding DNA: TGTGCCATCCTCGAGGGCGGGAATGATGAAGCTTTCTTT. This encodes CAILEGGNDEAFF.

The CDR3: CASTRDSNTGELFF. CDR3 sequence (DNA): TGTGCCAGCACACGCGACTCGAACACCGGGGAGCTGTTTTTT. The genes are TRBV2 and TRBJ2-2; D is undetermined. The CDR3 runs to 14 residues. The V and J ends lost 7 bases and 0 bases respectively, with 9 bases between them. The germline V gene has CDR1 SNHLY and CDR2 FYNNEI.

The CDR3 DNA reads as TGCGCCAGCAGCTTGGTAACTAAGACCCAGTACTTC. It codes for CASSLVTKTQYF. The rearrangement links TRBV5-1 to TRBJ2-5; D not resolved. The CDR3 loop spans 12 amino acids. The V and J ends lost 0 bases and 6 bases respectively, with 6 bases between them. Looked up from germline, CDR1 is SGHRS and CDR2 is YFSETQ.

This chain uses TRBV3-1 with TRBJ2-5; D uncertain. The germline V gene encodes CDR1 LGHDT and CDR2 YNNKEL (reference sequence). The CDR3 is made up of 12 amino acids. Deletions cut 4 bases from V and 2 bases from J, with 5 bases between. CDR3 sequence reads: CASSREQETQYF. Here the CDR3 DNA reads TGTGCCAGCAGCCGGGAACAAGAGACCCAGTACTTC.

The V and J genes are TRBV9 and TRBJ2-7; a possible D gene is TRBD2 (6 bases). Trimming shortened V by 4 bases and J by 4 bases, and 15 bases separated the two germline ends. The CDR3 spans 14 residues. Germline V lookup: CDR1 SGDLS, CDR2 YYNGEE. The CDR3 DNA follows: TGTGCCAGCAGCAATTCAGGGAGGTCGTACGAGCAGTACTTC. Translating gives CASSNSGRSYEQYF.

The V gene is TRBV12-3 or TRBV12-4, the J gene TRBJ2-2, with D unresolved. This CDR3 comprises 15 residues. Trimming left V 7 bases short and J 1 base short, with 13 bases between. In DNA form, the CDR3 reads TGTGCCAGCACTGCAAGGACCTTGAACACCGGGGAGCTGTTTTTT. Translated, it gives CASTARTLNTGELFF.

The V call is TRBV9, the J call TRBJ1-5; perhaps TRBD1 as D (5 bases). Trimming left V 4 bases short and J 5 bases short, with 13 bases between. The germline V gene has CDR1 SGDLS and CDR2 YYNGEE. This CDR3 has 14 amino acids. The CDR3 nucleotides read TGTGCCAGCAGCCCCTGGGGGGGGGATCAGCCCCAGCATTTT. It yields the protein CASSPWGGDQPQHF.

This chain joins TRBV4-2 and TRBJ1-4; perhaps TRBD1 as D (5 bases). The germline gives CDR1 LGHNA, CDR2 YNFKEQ. The V and J ends lost 1 base and 12 bases respectively, with 9 bases between them. The CDR3 covers 12 residues. The CDR3 reads CASSQVQGELFF. CDR3 DNA: TGTGCCAGCAGCCAAGTGCAGGGAGAACTGTTTTTT.

In this sample, this clonotype turned up once. The gene calls are TRBV6-5 and TRBJ1-5; a possible D gene is TRBD1 (6 bases). Trimming pared 4 bases from V and 4 bases from J, leaving 14 bases between. Germline CDR1 MNHEY, CDR2 SVGAGI. This CDR3 comprises 15 residues. The CDR3 bases are TGTGCCAGCAGTTCCGCGTGGGACATAAATCAGCCCCAGCATTTT. This sequence encodes CASSSAWDINQPQHF.

The chain uses TRBV13 and TRBJ1-3, with TRBD1 matching 7 bases. V lost 5 bases, J lost 4 bases, and 8 bases stayed unmatched. CDR3 length equals 15 residues. Germline V gene lookup returns CDR1 PRHDT and CDR2 FYEKMQ (reference sequence). Here the CDR3 DNA reads TGTGCCAGCAGCCTCAGAGGACAGGTCGGAAACACCATATATTTT. It yields the protein CASSLRGQVGNTIYF.